This T cell receptor (beta chain) stems from a study of blood T cell repertoires in COVID-19. Background on the study: The study drew acute and convalescent COVID-19 samples from the United States, Italy and Spain.

This CDR3 is 14 amino acids long. Germline V gene lookup returns CDR1 MNHEY and CDR2 SVGEGT. V lost 6 bases and J 7 bases, leaving 16 bases between the germline ends. In the source study's methods: Estimation of nucleated cell counts relied on the amplification of reference gene primers. Some clones are missing from TCRdb's copy, which holds only in-frame ones; the method was immunoSEQ multiplex PCR. V, J and clone size derive from that table, while D and trimming were established from the DNA sequence. The profile shows more than 60,000 clones, around 91% of them singletons. This clonotype originated in a man between 50 and 59 years old with acute or convalescent COVID-19. This chain joins TRBV6-2 or TRBV6-3 and TRBJ1-5; D is possibly TRBD1 (5 bases). Sequenced sample: peripheral blood. This CDR3 is CASSRVTARQPQHF. The DNA of the CDR3 is TGTGCCAGCAGCAGAGTGACAGCTAGGCAGCCCCAGCATTTT.